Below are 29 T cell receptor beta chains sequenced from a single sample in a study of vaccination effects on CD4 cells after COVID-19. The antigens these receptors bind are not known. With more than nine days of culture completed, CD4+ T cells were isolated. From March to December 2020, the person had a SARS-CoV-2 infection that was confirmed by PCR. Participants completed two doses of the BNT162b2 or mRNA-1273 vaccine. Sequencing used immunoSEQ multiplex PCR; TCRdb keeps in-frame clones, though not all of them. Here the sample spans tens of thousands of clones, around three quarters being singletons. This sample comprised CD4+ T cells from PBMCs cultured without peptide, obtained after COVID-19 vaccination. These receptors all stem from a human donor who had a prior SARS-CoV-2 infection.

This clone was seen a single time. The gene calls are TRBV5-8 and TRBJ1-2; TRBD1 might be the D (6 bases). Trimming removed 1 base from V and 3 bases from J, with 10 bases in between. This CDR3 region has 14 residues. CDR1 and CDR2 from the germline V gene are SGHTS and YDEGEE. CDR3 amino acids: CASSLPGGDYGYTF. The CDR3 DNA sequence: TGTGCCAGCAGCTTGCCCGGGGGCGACTATGGCTACACCTTC.

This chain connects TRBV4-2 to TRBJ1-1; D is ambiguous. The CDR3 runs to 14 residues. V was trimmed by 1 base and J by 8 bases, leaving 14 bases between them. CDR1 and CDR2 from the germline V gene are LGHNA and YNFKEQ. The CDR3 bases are TGTGCCAGCAGCCAAGTCGAAGAAAGTGGGGAAGCTTTCTTT. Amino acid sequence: CASSQVEESGEAFF.

The CDR3 sequence: CASTQEQVRNQPQHF. The CDR3 DNA reads TGTGCCAGTACCCAGGAACAGGTCCGCAATCAGCCCCAGCATTTT. The V call is TRBV19, the J call TRBJ1-5; tentatively, D is TRBD1 (5 bases). Germline CDR1 is LNHDA and CDR2 is SQIVND (reference sequence). The CDR3 loop spans 15 amino acids. V gave up 7 bases and J gave up 2 bases, with 15 bases separating them.

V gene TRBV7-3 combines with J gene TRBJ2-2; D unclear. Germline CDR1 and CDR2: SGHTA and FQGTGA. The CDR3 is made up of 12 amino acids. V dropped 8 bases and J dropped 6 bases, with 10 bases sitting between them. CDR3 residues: CASSSYAGELFF. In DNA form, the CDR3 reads TGTGCCAGCTCATCGTACGCCGGGGAGCTGTTTTTT.

CDR3 sequence (DNA): TGTGCCAGCAAGACCCCCATGGCGGGGGGTTACAATGAGCAGTTCTTC. This codes for CASKTPMAGGYNEQFF. This rearrangement joins TRBV5-4 to TRBJ2-1; TRBD2 matches 8 bases. The trim removed 6 bases at V and 4 bases at J, leaving 12 bases unmatched. CDR1 SGHNT and CDR2 YYREEE come from the germline V gene (reference sequence). The CDR3 runs 16 residues.

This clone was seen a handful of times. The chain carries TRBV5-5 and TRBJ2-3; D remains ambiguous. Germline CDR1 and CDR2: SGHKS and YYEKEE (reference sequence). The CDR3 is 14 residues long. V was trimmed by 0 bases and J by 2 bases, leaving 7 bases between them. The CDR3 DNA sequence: TGTGCCAGCAGCTTGGGGACCCTCACAGATACGCAGTATTTT. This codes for CASSLGTLTDTQYF.

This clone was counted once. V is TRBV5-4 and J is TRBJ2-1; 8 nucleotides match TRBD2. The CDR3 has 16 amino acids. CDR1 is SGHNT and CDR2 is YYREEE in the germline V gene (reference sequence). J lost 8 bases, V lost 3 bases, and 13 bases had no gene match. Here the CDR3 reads CASSSSTSGLGYEQFF. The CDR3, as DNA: TGTGCCAGCAGCTCAAGTACTAGCGGCCTAGGCTATGAGCAGTTCTTC.

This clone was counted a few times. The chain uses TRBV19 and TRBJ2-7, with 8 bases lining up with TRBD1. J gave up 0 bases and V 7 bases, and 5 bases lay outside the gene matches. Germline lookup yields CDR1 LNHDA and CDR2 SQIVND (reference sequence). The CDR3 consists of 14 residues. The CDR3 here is CASTRTGSSYEQYF. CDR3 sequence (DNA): TGTGCCAGTACCCGGACAGGGAGCTCCTACGAGCAGTACTTC.

DNA of the CDR3: TGTGCCAGCAGCTCGGGAGCGGGGGGGCTCTATGAGCAGTTCTTC. It yields the protein CASSSGAGGLYEQFF. The V and J genes are TRBV7-3 and TRBJ2-1; 10 bases are a match to TRBD2. The length of the CDR3 is 15 residues. Germline CDR1 and CDR2: SGHTA and FQGTGA. After removal of 4 bases from V and 8 bases from J, the junction contained 8 bases not matched to a gene. Full variable domain (outside the CDR3, taken from reference TRBV7-3 and TRBJ2-1): GAGVSQTPSNKVTEKGKYVELRCDPISGHTALYWYRQSLGQGPEFLIYFQGTGAADDSGLPNDRFFAVRPEGSVSTLKIQRTERGDSAVYLCASSSGAGGLYEQFFGPGTRLTVL.

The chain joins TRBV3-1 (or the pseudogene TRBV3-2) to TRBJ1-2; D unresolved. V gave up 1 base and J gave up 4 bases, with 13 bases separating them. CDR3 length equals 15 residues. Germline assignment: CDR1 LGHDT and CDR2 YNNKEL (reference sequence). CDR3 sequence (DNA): TGTGCCAGCAGCCAAGCAGTCCCACGCGGCTATGGCTACACCTTC. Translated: CASSQAVPRGYGYTF.

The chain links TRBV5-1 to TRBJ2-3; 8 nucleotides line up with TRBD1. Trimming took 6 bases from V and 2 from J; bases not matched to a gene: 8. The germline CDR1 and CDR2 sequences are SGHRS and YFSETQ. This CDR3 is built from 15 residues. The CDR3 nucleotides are TGCGCCAGCAACGTTCGGACAGGGACCACAGATACGCAGTATTTT. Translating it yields CASNVRTGTTDTQYF.

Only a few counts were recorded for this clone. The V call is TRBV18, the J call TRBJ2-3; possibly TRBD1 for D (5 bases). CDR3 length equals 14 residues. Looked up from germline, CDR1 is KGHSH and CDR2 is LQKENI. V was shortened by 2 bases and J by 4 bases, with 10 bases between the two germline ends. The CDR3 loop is CASSPSTGPDTQYF. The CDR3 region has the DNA TGTGCCAGCTCACCAAGCACAGGCCCAGATACGCAGTATTTT.

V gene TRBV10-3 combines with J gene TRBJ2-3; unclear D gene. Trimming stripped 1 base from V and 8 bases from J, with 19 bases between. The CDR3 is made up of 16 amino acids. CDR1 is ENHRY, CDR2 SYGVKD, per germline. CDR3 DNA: TGTGCCATCAGTGAGTTCTTGCAGGCAACCCTTACTACGCAGTATTTT. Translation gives CAISEFLQATLTTQYF.

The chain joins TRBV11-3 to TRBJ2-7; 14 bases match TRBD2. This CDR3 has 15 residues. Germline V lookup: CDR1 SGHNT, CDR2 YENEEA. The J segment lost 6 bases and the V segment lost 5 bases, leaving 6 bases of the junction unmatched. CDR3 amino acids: CASSKGLAGAVEQYF. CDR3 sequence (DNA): TGTGCCAGCAGCAAGGGACTAGCGGGAGCCGTCGAGCAGTACTTC.

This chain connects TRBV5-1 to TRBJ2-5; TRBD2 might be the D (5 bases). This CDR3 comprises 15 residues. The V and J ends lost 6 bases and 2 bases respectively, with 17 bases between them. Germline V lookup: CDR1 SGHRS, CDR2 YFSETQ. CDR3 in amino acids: CASTRREFSQETQYF. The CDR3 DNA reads TGCGCCAGCACCCGAAGGGAGTTCTCTCAAGAGACCCAGTACTTC.

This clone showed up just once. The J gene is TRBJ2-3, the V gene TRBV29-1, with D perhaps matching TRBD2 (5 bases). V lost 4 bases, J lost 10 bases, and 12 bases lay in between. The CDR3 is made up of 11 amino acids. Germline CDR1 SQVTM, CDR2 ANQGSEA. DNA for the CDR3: TGCAGCGTTGCCGGCTCCGGGGCGCAGTATTTT. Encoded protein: CSVAGSGAQYF.

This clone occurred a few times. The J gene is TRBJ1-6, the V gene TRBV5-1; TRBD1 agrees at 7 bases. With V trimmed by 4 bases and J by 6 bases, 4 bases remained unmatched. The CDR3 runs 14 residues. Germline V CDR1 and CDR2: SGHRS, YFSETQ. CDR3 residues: CASSTGVLNSPLHF. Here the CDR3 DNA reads TGCGCCAGCAGCACAGGGGTTCTTAATTCACCCCTCCACTTT.

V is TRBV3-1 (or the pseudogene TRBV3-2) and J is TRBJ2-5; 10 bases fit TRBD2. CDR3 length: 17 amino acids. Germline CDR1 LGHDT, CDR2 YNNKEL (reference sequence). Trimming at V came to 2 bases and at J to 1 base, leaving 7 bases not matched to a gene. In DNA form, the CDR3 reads TGTGCCAGCAGCCAACGGAGGACTAGCGGACCCCAAGAGACCCAGTACTTC. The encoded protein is CASSQRRTSGPQETQYF.

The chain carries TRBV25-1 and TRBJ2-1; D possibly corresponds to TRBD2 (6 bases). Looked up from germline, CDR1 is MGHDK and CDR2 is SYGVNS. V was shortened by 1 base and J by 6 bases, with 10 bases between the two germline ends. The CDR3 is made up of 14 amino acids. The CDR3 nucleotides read TGTGCCAGCAGTGAATTTAGGAGGGGCAATGAGCAGTTCTTC. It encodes CASSEFRRGNEQFF.

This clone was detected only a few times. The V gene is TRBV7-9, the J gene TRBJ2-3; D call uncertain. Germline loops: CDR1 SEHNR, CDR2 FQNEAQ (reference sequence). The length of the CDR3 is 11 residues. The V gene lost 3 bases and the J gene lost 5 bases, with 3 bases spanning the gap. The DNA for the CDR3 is TGTGCCAGCAGCTTCAAAGATACGCAGTATTTT. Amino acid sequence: CASSFKDTQYF.

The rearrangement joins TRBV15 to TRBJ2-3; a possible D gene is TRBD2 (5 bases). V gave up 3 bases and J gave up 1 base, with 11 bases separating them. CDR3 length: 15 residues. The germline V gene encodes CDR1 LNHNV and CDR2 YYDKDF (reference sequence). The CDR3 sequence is CATSRRVEGTDTQYF. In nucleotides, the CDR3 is TGTGCCACCAGCAGGAGGGTGGAGGGCACAGATACGCAGTATTTT.

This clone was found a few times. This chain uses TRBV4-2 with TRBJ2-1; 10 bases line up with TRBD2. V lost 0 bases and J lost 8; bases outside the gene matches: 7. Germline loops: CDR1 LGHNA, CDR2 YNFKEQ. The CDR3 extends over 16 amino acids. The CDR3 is CASSQDLAGGSYEQFF. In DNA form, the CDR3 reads TGTGCCAGCAGCCAAGATTTAGCGGGAGGATCTTATGAGCAGTTCTTC.

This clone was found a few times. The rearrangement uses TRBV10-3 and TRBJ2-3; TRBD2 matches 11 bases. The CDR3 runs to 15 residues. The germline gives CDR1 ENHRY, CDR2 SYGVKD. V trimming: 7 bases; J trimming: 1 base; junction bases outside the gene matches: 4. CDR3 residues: CAITTGLAGTDTQYF. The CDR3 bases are TGTGCCATCACCACGGGACTAGCGGGCACAGATACGCAGTATTTT.

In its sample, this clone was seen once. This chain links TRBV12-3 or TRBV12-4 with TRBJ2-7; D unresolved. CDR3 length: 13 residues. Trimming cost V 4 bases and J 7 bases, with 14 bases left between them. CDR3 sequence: CASSSWTGREQYF. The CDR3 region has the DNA TGTGCCAGCAGTTCGTGGACCGGACGGGAGCAGTACTTC.

For the CDR3, the DNA is TGTGCCAGCAGTTACGGGACGGGACTAGCGAGGGGTGAGCAGTTCTTC. Translation gives CASSYGTGLARGEQFF. This chain connects TRBV6-6 to TRBJ2-1; 10 bases fit TRBD2. The CDR3 totals 16 residues. Germline V gene lookup returns CDR1 MNHNY and CDR2 SVGAGI (reference sequence). V trimming: 2 bases; J trimming: 9 bases; junction bases outside the gene matches: 10.

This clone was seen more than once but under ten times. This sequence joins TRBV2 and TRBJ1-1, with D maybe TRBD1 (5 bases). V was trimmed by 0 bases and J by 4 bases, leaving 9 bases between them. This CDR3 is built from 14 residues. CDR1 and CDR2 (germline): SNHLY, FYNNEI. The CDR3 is CASSEAGRVTEAFF. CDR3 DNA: TGTGCCAGCAGTGAAGCGGGCAGGGTCACTGAAGCTTTCTTT.

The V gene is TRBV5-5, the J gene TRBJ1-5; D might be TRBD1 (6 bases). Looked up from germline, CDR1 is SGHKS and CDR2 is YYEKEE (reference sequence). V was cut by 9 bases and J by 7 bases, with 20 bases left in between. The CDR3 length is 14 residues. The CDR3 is CAIRGGFIFQPQHF. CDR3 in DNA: TGTGCCATTAGGGGGGGGTTTATTTTCCAGCCCCAGCATTTT.

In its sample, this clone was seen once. The CDR3 protein is CASSLAGPYNSPLHF. CDR3 bases: TGTGCCAGCAGTCTCGCGGGTCCTTATAATTCACCCCTCCACTTT. This chain uses TRBV6-5 with TRBJ1-6; D not certain. CDR1 MNHEY and CDR2 SVGAGI come from the germline V gene. The CDR3 is 15 amino acids. V gave up 5 bases and J gave up 4 bases, with 12 bases separating them.

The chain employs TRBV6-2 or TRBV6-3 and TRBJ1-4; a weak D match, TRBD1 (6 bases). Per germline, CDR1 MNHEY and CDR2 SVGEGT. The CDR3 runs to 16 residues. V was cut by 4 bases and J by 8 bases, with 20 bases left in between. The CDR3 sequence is CASSFSRQDNGEKLFF. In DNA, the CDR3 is TGTGCCAGCAGTTTCTCGCGACAGGATAACGGGGAAAAACTGTTTTTT.